Sequencing of this T cell receptor beta chain was carried out in a study of cytomegalovirus exposure and HLA in healthy donors. Turning to this clone: Its antigen is currently unknown.

Vbeta (60) and Jbeta (13) primers were used in the PCR. TCRdb's copy holds only in-frame clones and misses some; the assay was immunoSEQ multiplex PCR. This table has tens of thousands of clones, just over 65% appearing once. Study outcomes and limitations: Being productive about 87% or about 30% of the time was typical of most TCR beta V segments in an earlier analysis. TCR beta V- and J-gene trimming was later associated with a missense DCLRE1C variant. Among CMV-associated TCR beta chains, most appeared HLA-restricted in a later analysis. Diagnosis of cytomegalovirus status made by the classifier reportedly showed high specificity and sensitivity.

The sequence derives from a woman younger than 45 in good health and CMV-seronegative. Material: PBMCs.

The CDR3 protein is CASSSTSGGHRGETQYF. CDR3 sequence (DNA): TGCGCCAGCAGCTCCACTAGCGGGGGACACCGGGGTGAGACCCAGTACTTC. V gene TRBV5-1 combines with J gene TRBJ2-5; the match to TRBD2 covers 11 bases. Germline values: CDR1 SGHRS, CDR2 YFSETQ. The CDR3 loop spans 17 amino acids. The junction had 12 bases not matched to a gene; V was cut back by 3 bases and J by 5 bases.